Below are 17 T cell receptor beta chains sequenced from a single sample in a study. TCRdb recomputed calls from the 5' RACE reads with MiXCR, one row per CDR3 protein. Counted here are 10,000 to 13,000 distinct CDR3 sequences, 15% to 20% occurring once; the ten biggest clones make up approximately 4.2%. Cells sorted as Tregs were CD4+, CD25+ and CD127-/low. Input material: Tregs sorted from a lymph node. The origin of the receptors is a female donor with breast cancer.

In regard to this clonotype: Compared with germline, one end of the junction differs, possibly owing to a read error. The rearrangement uses TRBV20-1 and TRBJ1-3, with D possibly being TRBD1 (5 bases). The CDR3 is 14 amino acids. Germline V gene lookup returns CDR1 DFQATT and CDR2 SNEGSKA (reference sequence). The CDR3 nucleotides are TGCAGTGTAGGGGACGCCCTCGAAGGAAGCACCTTATATTTT. The encoded protein is CSVGDALEGSTLYF.

With respect to this clonotype: Just one base apart from a much larger clone, this may be a read error. The V call is TRBV6-2 or TRBV6-3, the J call TRBJ2-1; possible D gene TRBD2, 6 bases. V shed 8 bases and J shed 6 bases, with 23 bases lying between them. The CDR3 loop spans 16 amino acids. Germline assignment: CDR1 MNHEY and CDR2 SVGEGT. Written as DNA, the CDR3 is TGTGCCAGCGGCATATACGGGACTCCGGAACTCAATGAGCAGTTCTTC. As protein: CASGIYGTPELNEQFF.

Sample share makes this clonotype medium-sized. This rearrangement joins TRBV12-3 or TRBV12-4 to TRBJ1-3; D not resolved. V lost 8 bases and J 0 bases, leaving 8 bases between the germline ends. The CDR3 covers 13 residues. CDR3 DNA: TGTGCCAGCTGCCGGGACTCTGGAAACACCATATATTTT. It codes for CASCRDSGNTIYF.

This clonotype was recorded once. The CDR3 spells CASRLGEETQYF. The CDR3 coding sequence is TGTGCCAGCAGGCTTGGGGAGGAGACCCAGTACTTC. V and J are TRBV6-6 and TRBJ2-5; D possibly corresponds to TRBD2 (5 bases). Germline V lookup: CDR1 MNHNY, CDR2 SVGAGI (reference sequence). Trimming removed 6 bases at V and 5 bases at J, with 10 bases between. The CDR3 is 12 amino acids.

For this clonotype: Relative to the germline gene, one junction end is altered; a read error may explain this. The chain is built from TRBV20-1 and TRBJ1-6; D gene ambiguous. Germline V gene sequence: CDR1 DFQATT, CDR2 SNEGSKA (reference sequence). The CDR3 runs to 15 residues. CDR3: CSARDQRMDKSPLHF. In DNA form, the CDR3 reads TGCAGTGCCAGAGATCAACGGATGGATAAGTCACCCCTCCACTTT.

Only a few counts were recorded for this clonotype. One junction end does not reproduce the germline sequence, and a read error may be involved. The CDR3: CAGSFLLVGEQYF. The CDR3 nucleotides read TGTGCCGGCAGCTTTCTACTGGTGGGCGAGCAGTACTTC. The V and J genes are TRBV5-5 and TRBJ2-7; no clear D gene. Germline-derived CDR1 and CDR2 are SGHKS and YYEKEE (reference sequence). The CDR3 length is 13 residues. The whole variable domain, filled in from reference TRBV5-5 and TRBJ2-7, reads DAGVTQSPTHLIKTRGQQVTLRCSPISGHKSVSWYQQVLGQGPQFIFQYYEKEERGRGNFPDRFSARQFPNYSSELNVNALLLGDSALYLCAGSFLLVGEQYFGPGTRLTVT.

With regard to this clonotype: This could be a read error, since a much larger clone is one nucleotide away. This chain joins TRBV7-8 and TRBJ2-5; D ambiguous. V was clipped by 7 bases and J by 2 bases, with 20 bases between them. The V gene's germline CDR1 is SGHVS and CDR2 FQNEAQ. This CDR3 has 16 residues. The CDR3 spells CASTPARLSGQETQYF. The CDR3 nucleotides are TGTGCCAGCACCCCTGCAAGGTTAAGTGGGCAAGAGACCCAGTACTTC.

The chain uses TRBV2 and TRBJ1-1, with 8 bases matching TRBD1. Germline CDR1 reads SNHLY; CDR2 reads FYNNEI. The CDR3 runs to 16 residues. V lost 5 bases and J lost 3; bases outside the gene matches: 11. The CDR3 protein is CASSPAGGFLDTEAFF. CDR3 nucleotides: TGTGCCAGCAGTCCCGCAGGGGGCTTTTTGGACACTGAAGCTTTCTTT.

This clonotype was detected ten times or more. V gene TRBV20-1 combines with J gene TRBJ1-5; D is perhaps TRBD1 (6 bases). Trimming removed 6 bases at V and 0 bases at J, with 12 bases between. Germline V CDR1 and CDR2: DFQATT, SNEGSKA (reference sequence). The CDR3 has 14 amino acids. The CDR3 loop reads CSARGGYSNQPQHF. Written as DNA, the CDR3 is TGCAGTGCAAGGGGGGGCTATAGCAATCAGCCCCAGCATTTT.

Many counts were recorded for this clonotype. The CDR3 DNA reads TGTGCCAGCAGGGGGACTAGCGGGAGGGTATACTACGAGCAGTACTTC. Residues: CASRGTSGRVYYEQYF. The chain combines TRBV2 with TRBJ2-7; 16 positions agree with TRBD2. The CDR3 runs 16 residues. Germline-derived CDR1 and CDR2 are SNHLY and FYNNEI. J lost 3 bases, V lost 6 bases, and 5 bases had no gene match.

The chain couples TRBV24-1 to TRBJ2-3; D gene unclear. This CDR3 spans 14 amino acids. Trimming stripped 7 bases from V and 2 bases from J, with 12 bases between. The germline CDR1 and CDR2 sequences are KGHDR and SFDVKD. The CDR3 reads CATSDKTPTDTQYF. The CDR3 nucleotides are TGTGCCACCAGCGATAAGACACCCACAGATACGCAGTATTTT.

By its share, this clonotype is medium-sized. The chain joins TRBV6-2 or TRBV6-3 to TRBJ2-7; 11 bases line up with TRBD1. The CDR3 runs 17 residues. V gave up 2 bases and J gave up 3 bases; unmatched junction bases: 9. The germline V gene encodes CDR1 MNHEY and CDR2 SVGEGT. CDR3 in DNA: TGTGCCAGCAGTTACCTGACCGGGACAGGGGGGAACTACGAGCAGTACTTC. This gives the protein CASSYLTGTGGNYEQYF.

This clonotype came up many times. The chain recombines TRBV2 with TRBJ2-3; possibly TRBD2 for D (5 bases). This CDR3 has 15 amino acids. With 3 bases removed from V and 1 base from J, the gap between germline ends came to 11 bases. Germline-derived CDR1 and CDR2 are SNHLY and FYNNEI. This chain's CDR3 is CASSEDGVRTDTQYF. The CDR3 DNA follows: TGTGCCAGCAGTGAGGACGGGGTTCGCACAGATACGCAGTATTTT.

In its sample, this clonotype ranks as medium-sized. The V call is TRBV20-1, the J call TRBJ1-6; the D gene is possibly TRBD1 (5 bases). V was pared by 2 bases and J by 10 bases, with 9 bases between. The CDR3 spans 12 residues. The germline CDR1 and CDR2 sequences are DFQATT and SNEGSKA (reference sequence). Written as DNA, the CDR3 is TGCAGTGCTAGAAGCGGGGACTCACCCCTCCACTTT. Its protein is CSARSGDSPLHF.

This clonotype was detected a few times. This chain joins TRBV2 and TRBJ1-1, with D perhaps TRBD1 (5 bases). The V gene's germline CDR1 is SNHLY and CDR2 FYNNEI. The ends were cut back, 3 bases at V and 8 bases at J, with 16 bases in the middle. The CDR3 loop spans 14 amino acids. CDR3 region: CASSEYVGVAEAFF. The CDR3 coding sequence is TGTGCCAGCAGTGAGTACGTGGGGGTCGCCGAAGCTTTCTTT.

The J gene is TRBJ2-7, the V gene TRBV28; TRBD1 matches 9 bases. The V and J ends lost 0 bases and 3 bases, in that order; junction bases with no gene match: 9. CDR3 length equals 17 residues. The germline CDR1 and CDR2 sequences are MDHEN and SYDVKM. The CDR3 loop is CASSLWSRDRVGYEQYF. The CDR3 DNA is TGTGCCAGCAGTTTATGGTCAAGGGACAGGGTGGGCTACGAGCAGTACTTC.

Details on this clonotype: A much larger clone is a single base away; this may be a read error. The chain combines TRBV29-1 with TRBJ2-3, with TRBD1 as a possible D gene (6 bases). The end of the DNA fits TRBJ1-5 better, so the J call may be wrong. The CDR3 totals 14 residues. Germline values: CDR1 SQVTM, CDR2 ANQGSEA. The CDR3, as DNA: TGCAGCGGGTCGCCTCAGGGGAGACCAGGTACGCAGCATTTT. It yields the protein CSGSPQGRPGTQHF.